The 18 T cell receptor beta chains below come from one sample, sequenced in a study of T-cell reconstitution after alpha-beta-depleted transplantation in children. Library preparation (for TCRbeta) was performed with unique molecular identifiers. TCRdb analysed the PCR reads with MiXCR anew, one entry per CDR3 protein. The sample records 200,000 to 300,000 distinct CDR3 sequences, more than 20% being singletons. The sample was PBMCs, taken before TCRalphabeta/CD19-depleted stem cell transplant. These receptors came from a girl aged 2 to 10 with Fanconi anemia, due to receive a stem cell transplant.

This clonotype showed up many times. The chain links TRBV27 to TRBJ2-1; no clear D gene. The V and J ends lost 2 bases and 0 bases respectively, with 5 bases between them. CDR3 length equals 14 residues. The V gene's germline CDR1 is MNHEY and CDR2 SMNVEV (reference sequence). Here the CDR3 DNA reads TGTGCCAGCAGTTTAAGGAGCTCCTACAATGAGCAGTTCTTC. Translated: CASSLRSSYNEQFF.

The table lists this clonotype with a few counts. V is TRBV2 and J is TRBJ2-5, with 11 bases identical to TRBD2. V gave up 0 bases and J gave up 1 base; unmatched junction bases: 4. Germline V gene data show CDR1 as SNHLY and CDR2 as FYNNEI. This CDR3 contains 17 residues. The CDR3 spells CASSEARGLAGQETQYF. CDR3 bases: TGTGCCAGCAGTGAAGCCCGAGGACTAGCGGGCCAAGAGACCCAGTACTTC.

This chain joins TRBV20-1 and TRBJ2-7; D call uncertain. Looked up from germline, CDR1 is DFQATT and CDR2 is SNEGSKA (reference sequence). The CDR3 spans 14 residues. The V end was cut by 0 bases, the J end by 3 bases, with 12 bases between. CDR3 sequence: CSARDPLGNYEQYF. DNA for the CDR3: TGCAGTGCTAGAGATCCCCTAGGAAACTACGAGCAGTACTTC.

This clonotype appeared many times. In DNA form, the CDR3 reads TGCAGCGTTGTAGGGACAGCAAGCGTTAACTATGGCTACACCTTC. It translates to CSVVGTASVNYGYTF. This rearrangement joins TRBV29-1 to TRBJ1-2, with 7 bases matching TRBD1. The V gene's germline CDR1 is SQVTM and CDR2 ANQGSEA. The junction had 9 bases not matched to a gene; V was cut back by 4 bases and J by 1 base. The CDR3 runs 15 residues.

The rearrangement links TRBV6-5 to TRBJ1-1; D unresolved. CDR1 is MNHEY, CDR2 SVGAGI, per germline. Trimming pared 0 bases from V and 4 bases from J, leaving 9 bases between. The CDR3 extends over 14 amino acids. CDR3 region: CASSYSTWGTEAFF. CDR3 in DNA: TGTGCCAGCAGTTACTCGACGTGGGGCACTGAAGCTTTCTTT.

There are many counts of this clonotype. The chain recombines TRBV29-1 with TRBJ2-6, with D uncertain. V lost 4 bases and J lost 4, with 8 bases in between. The CDR3 loop spans 13 amino acids. Germline CDR1 SQVTM, CDR2 ANQGSEA. The CDR3 region is CSVAASGANVLTF. For the CDR3, the DNA is TGCAGCGTTGCAGCATCAGGGGCCAACGTCCTGACTTTC.

The chain couples TRBV7-9 to TRBJ2-1; TRBD2 might be the D (5 bases). CDR1 and CDR2 from the germline V gene are SEHNR and FQNEAQ (reference sequence). This CDR3 is 14 amino acids long. Trimming pared 3 bases from V and 4 bases from J, leaving 10 bases between. The DNA of the CDR3 is TGTGCCAGCAGCTTTAGCGTAGTATACAATGAGCAGTTCTTC. This translates into CASSFSVVYNEQFF.

This clonotype was detected many times. V is TRBV30 and J is TRBJ2-7; D gene uncertain. This CDR3 is 11 amino acids long. In germline, CDR1 is GTSNPN, CDR2 SVGIG (reference sequence). V was clipped by 0 bases and J by 6 bases, with 6 bases between them. CDR3 region: CAWSVSTEQYF. CDR3 nucleotides: TGTGCCTGGAGTGTGTCGACCGAGCAGTACTTC.

This clonotype showed up many times. The chain recombines TRBV7-6 with TRBJ2-7; D might be TRBD1 or TRBD2, each matching 7 bases. V gave up 5 bases and J gave up 3 bases, with 23 bases separating them. Germline V gives CDR1 SGHVS, CDR2 FNYEAQ. There are 17 residues in the CDR3. CDR3 in amino acids: CASSRTVGGTVFYEQYF. CDR3 nucleotide sequence: TGTGCCAGCAGCCGGACGGTGGGGGGGACAGTCTTCTACGAGCAGTACTTC.

This chain links TRBV5-1 with TRBJ1-2; TRBD1 is a possible D gene (5 bases). V lost 4 bases and J 6 bases, leaving 10 bases between the germline ends. CDR1 and CDR2 (germline): SGHRS, YFSETQ. The CDR3 has 12 residues. Here the CDR3 DNA reads TGCGCCAGCAGCAGGGAGGGGCATGGCTACACCTTC. This sequence encodes CASSREGHGYTF.

This clonotype was detected a few times. The J gene is TRBJ2-3, the V gene TRBV20-1, with D perhaps TRBD2 (6 bases). V lost 8 bases and J 0 bases, leaving 15 bases between the germline ends. Germline V lookup: CDR1 DFQATT, CDR2 SNEGSKA (reference sequence). The CDR3 is made up of 14 amino acids. CDR3 bases: TGCAGTCAGATAGCGGATGCTAGCACAGATACGCAGTATTTT. It is translated as CSQIADASTDTQYF.

This clonotype was seen a few times. The V call is TRBV28, the J call TRBJ2-1; D not certain. V lost 1 base to trimming and J lost 6 bases, with 13 bases between them. The CDR3 runs to 15 residues. Germline assignment: CDR1 MDHEN and CDR2 SYDVKM. In nucleotides, the CDR3 is TGTGCCAGCAGTTTATCTGGTTTCGAGCGCAATGAGCAGTTCTTC. Translated: CASSLSGFERNEQFF.

This clonotype was seen ten or more times. This chain joins TRBV10-3 and TRBJ2-1; D gene uncertain. Germline CDR1 reads ENHRY; CDR2 reads SYGVKD. The CDR3 consists of 14 residues. V was clipped by 2 bases and J by 8 bases, with 13 bases between them. CDR3 sequence (DNA): TGTGCCATCAGTGAGCCCGGATATGAGGATGAGCAGTTCTTC. Translating it yields CAISEPGYEDEQFF.

The chain uses TRBV20-1 and TRBJ2-1; D is unresolved. The germline V and J ends were trimmed by 5 bases and 3 bases, with 14 bases remaining between them. Germline CDR1 and CDR2: DFQATT and SNEGSKA (reference sequence). This CDR3 has 14 amino acids. CDR3 DNA: TGCAGTGCTCCTGAGTTTGGCGACTACAATGAGCAGTTCTTC. This translates into CSAPEFGDYNEQFF.

The rearrangement links TRBV20-1 to TRBJ2-7; possible D gene TRBD2, 6 bases. Germline V gene sequence: CDR1 DFQATT, CDR2 SNEGSKA (reference sequence). Trimming removed 6 bases from V and 3 bases from J, with 15 bases in between. The CDR3 extends over 13 amino acids. CDR3 amino acids: CSAVDRGLYEQYF. In nucleotides, the CDR3 is TGCAGTGCCGTCGACCGGGGACTCTACGAGCAGTACTTC.

This clonotype was seen a few times. The V call is TRBV20-1, the J call TRBJ2-7, with 10 bases lining up with TRBD1. Per germline, CDR1 DFQATT and CDR2 SNEGSKA (reference sequence). The CDR3 runs 15 residues. V shed 3 bases and J 0 bases; nucleotides not matched to a gene: 5. CDR3 residues: CSASDRGRSSYEQYF. The CDR3 bases are TGCAGTGCTAGTGACAGGGGGCGCAGCTCCTACGAGCAGTACTTC.

The chain couples TRBV29-1 to TRBJ2-5; 7 positions match TRBD1. This CDR3 is 15 amino acids long. J lost 2 bases, V lost 0 bases, and 6 bases had no gene match. Germline CDR1 and CDR2: SQVTM and ANQGSEA. The CDR3 nucleotides are TGCAGCGTTGAAGAATGGCCGGGACAGCAAGAGACCCAGTACTTC. It translates to CSVEEWPGQQETQYF.

This clonotype was recorded many times. The chain is built from TRBV6-5 and TRBJ2-1; 8 bases map to TRBD2. J was trimmed by 2 bases and V by 0 bases; bases with no gene match: 3. CDR3 length equals 16 residues. Germline CDR1 MNHEY, CDR2 SVGAGI. The CDR3 is CASSYSSLAAYNEQFF. CDR3 DNA: TGTGCCAGCAGTTACTCTTCACTAGCGGCCTACAATGAGCAGTTCTTC.